Judged by abundance, the clone carrying this T cell receptor (beta chain) is large. The data stem from a study of blood T cell repertoires in COVID-19. Clones were sequenced by immunoSEQ multiplex PCR, and TCRdb holds only the in-frame ones, with some missing. The sample has some 34,000 clones, approximately 85% seen once. Trimming cost V 4 bases and J 4 bases; bases outside gene matches: 3. The CDR3 has 14 amino acids. The V gene's germline CDR1 is MNHEY and CDR2 SVGAGI. This clonotype originated in a human donor in a cohort sampled during active COVID-19. This rearrangement joins TRBV6-5 to TRBJ2-7; 11 positions agree with TRBD1. The sample taken for sequencing was peripheral blood. This CDR3 is CASSFGTGGYEQYF. CDR3 bases: TGTGCCAGCAGTTTTGGGACAGGGGGTTACGAGCAGTACTTC.